The 20 T cell receptor beta chains in this list originate from one sample, sequenced in a study of cytomegalovirus exposure and HLA in healthy donors. PCR amplification relied on 60 Vbeta primers (plus 13 Jbeta primers). The table came from immunoSEQ multiplex PCR; TCRdb's copy has only in-frame clones and leaves some out. The sample has roughly 140,000 clones, 80% seen once. Material: PBMCs. The receptors were gathered from a man aged 40-49 years in good health and CMV-seropositive.

The chain carries TRBV18 and TRBJ2-5, with 7 bases identical to TRBD2. V shed 0 bases and J 1 base; nucleotides not matched to a gene: 2. CDR1 is KGHSH and CDR2 is LQKENI in the germline V gene. There are 15 residues in the CDR3. The CDR3 is CASSPPGGSQETQYF. DNA of the CDR3: TGTGCCAGCTCACCACCGGGGGGGTCCCAAGAGACCCAGTACTTC.

The chain uses TRBV7-2 and TRBJ2-5, with D hard to call. The CDR3 runs to 16 residues. Germline loops: CDR1 SGHTA, CDR2 FQGNSA. The germline V and J ends were trimmed by 2 bases and 1 base, with 14 bases remaining between them. CDR3 sequence (DNA): TGTGCCAGCAGCTTAAGGTCAGGCTCGCCCCAAGAGACCCAGTACTTC. Translation: CASSLRSGSPQETQYF.

This clone has a handful of counts. The rearrangement uses TRBV12-5 and TRBJ2-4; TRBD1 matches at 10 bases. Per germline, CDR1 LGHNT and CDR2 FRNRAP. V dropped 5 bases and J dropped 9; count of bases not matched to a gene: 16. The CDR3 has 17 residues. CDR3 in amino acids: CASGTGQGHDKGGIQYF. The CDR3 nucleotides read TGTGCTAGTGGTACGGGACAGGGGCACGATAAAGGCGGCATTCAGTACTTC.

The V gene is TRBV28, the J gene TRBJ2-3, with 7 bases that match TRBD1. This CDR3 is built from 14 residues. CDR1 and CDR2 (germline): MDHEN, SYDVKM. V was pared by 5 bases and J by 1 base, with 3 bases of the junction left unmatched. In DNA, the CDR3 is TGTGCCAGCAGTAGGGGGCACGGCACAGATACGCAGTATTTT. Its protein product is CASSRGHGTDTQYF.

This clone was counted a few times. This chain uses TRBV4-2 with TRBJ2-2, with 12 bases lining up with TRBD2. Germline V gene sequence: CDR1 LGHNA, CDR2 YNFKEQ. This CDR3 has 23 residues. Trimming removed 0 bases from V and 6 bases from J; junction bases left unmatched: 23. CDR3 nucleotide sequence: TGTGCCAGCAGCCAAGATTACCGCCCGAGGTCTAGCGGGAGGGCCCGGAAACCCGGGGAGCTGTTTTTT. This encodes CASSQDYRPRSSGRARKPGELFF.

This clone was seen only a few times. V and J are TRBV5-4 and TRBJ2-1, with TRBD2 matching 10 bases. Germline CDR1 and CDR2: SGHNT and YYREEE (reference sequence). Trimming at V came to 0 bases and at J to 2 bases, leaving 2 bases not matched to a gene. The length of the CDR3 is 16 residues. As DNA, the CDR3 is TGTGCCAGCAGCTTGGCACTAGCGGGAACCTACAATGAGCAGTTCTTC. This gives the protein CASSLALAGTYNEQFF.

The J gene is TRBJ2-7, the V gene TRBV30; 7 nucleotides align to TRBD1. CDR1 GTSNPN and CDR2 SVGIG come from the germline V gene (reference sequence). V gave up 3 bases and J gave up 6 bases; unmatched junction bases: 11. This CDR3 comprises 14 residues. The CDR3 is CAWRRQGGLGEQYF. CDR3 DNA sequence: TGTGCCTGGAGAAGACAGGGCGGTCTCGGCGAGCAGTACTTC.

The rearrangement links TRBV7-2 to TRBJ1-5, with a tentative D call TRBD1 (5 bases). The CDR3 covers 13 residues. V was trimmed by 1 base and J by 7 bases, leaving 8 bases between them. Germline-derived CDR1 and CDR2 are SGHTA and FQGNSA. CDR3 DNA sequence: TGTGCCAGCAGCTTAGGGGGGAGGCAGCCCCAGCATTTT. Protein product: CASSLGGRQPQHF.

The chain couples TRBV6-5 to TRBJ2-2; weak D call: TRBD1 (5 bases). In germline, CDR1 is MNHEY, CDR2 SVGAGI. Trimming pared 2 bases from V and 6 bases from J, leaving 10 bases between. CDR3 length: 14 amino acids. The CDR3 is CASSYRQGPGELFF. The CDR3 nucleotides are TGTGCCAGCAGTTACAGGCAGGGCCCCGGGGAGCTGTTTTTT.

The chain carries TRBV27 and TRBJ2-6, with no clear D. Germline V gene sequence: CDR1 MNHEY, CDR2 SMNVEV (reference sequence). The CDR3 has 15 residues. The germline V and J ends were trimmed by 5 bases and 0 bases, with 8 bases remaining between them. For the CDR3, the DNA is TGTGCCAGCAGTCCGCTCGGCTCTGGGGCCAACGTCCTGACTTTC. It codes for CASSPLGSGANVLTF.

The chain employs TRBV11-2 and TRBJ2-7, with 9 bases matching TRBD2. The CDR3 has 14 amino acids. Germline loops: CDR1 SGHAT, CDR2 FQNNGV. J gave up 9 bases and V 4 bases, and 10 bases lay outside the gene matches. The DNA of the CDR3 is TGTGCCAGCAGCTCGGCCGGGACTAGCCGACCGCAGTACTTC. Translating gives CASSSAGTSRPQYF. Full variable domain (missing parts from reference TRBV11-2 and TRBJ2-7): EAGVAQSPRYKIIEKRQSVAFWCNPISGHATLYWYQQILGQGPKLLIQFQNNGVVDDSQLPKDRFSAERLKGVDSTLKIQPAKLEDSAVYLCASSSAGTSRPQYFGPGTRLTVT.

This sequence joins TRBV5-1 and TRBJ2-3, with D tentatively TRBD2 (5 bases). Trimming took 0 bases from V and 2 from J, leaving 7 bases between them. The CDR3 covers 14 residues. From germline, CDR1 is SGHRS and CDR2 YFSETQ. The CDR3 nucleotides read TGCGCCAGCAGCTTGGAACGGGACACAGATACGCAGTATTTT. Translating gives CASSLERDTDTQYF. The full variable domain, in which reference TRBV5-1 and TRBJ2-3 provide the parts outside the CDR3, is KAGVTQTPRYLIKTRGQQVTLSCSPISGHRSVSWYQQTPGQGLQFLFEYFSETQRNKGNFPGRFSGRQFSNSRSEMNVSTLELGDSALYLCASSLERDTDTQYFGPGTRLTVL.

This chain connects TRBV5-8 to TRBJ2-7; D is perhaps TRBD2 (5 bases). The germline gives CDR1 SGHTS, CDR2 YDEGEE. V was trimmed by 0 bases and J by 3 bases, leaving 19 bases between them. The CDR3 sequence is 17 residues long. The CDR3 DNA reads as TGTGCCAGCAGCTTGGCGGTTTCTGCGGGCCCGGGCTACGAGCAGTACTTC. It encodes CASSLAVSAGPGYEQYF.

The chain combines TRBV28 with TRBJ2-7; TRBD1 matches 11 bases. Germline lookup yields CDR1 MDHEN and CDR2 SYDVKM. Trimming cost V 7 bases and J 9 bases; bases outside gene matches: 11. CDR3 length: 14 amino acids. CDR3 in amino acids: CASNKGQGGTGQYF. In DNA form, the CDR3 reads TGTGCCAGCAATAAGGGACAGGGGGGAACGGGGCAGTACTTC.

The CDR3 coding sequence is TGTGCCAGCAGCCCCTCTTTATGGGCTAGCGGGAACACAGATACGCAGTATTTT. Its protein is CASSPSLWASGNTDTQYF. The J gene is TRBJ2-3, the V gene TRBV7-6; TRBD2 matches 9 bases. Trimming at V came to 5 bases and at J to 2 bases, leaving 14 bases not matched to a gene. Germline values: CDR1 SGHVS, CDR2 FNYEAQ. This CDR3 comprises 18 residues.

The V call is TRBV19, the J call TRBJ2-3; tentative D call: TRBD1 (6 bases). Germline CDR1 is LNHDA and CDR2 is SQIVND (reference sequence). The CDR3 totals 15 residues. V shed 6 bases and J shed 0 bases, with 13 bases lying between them. The CDR3, as DNA: TGTGCCAGTAGACCGGGACACCATAGCACAGATACGCAGTATTTT. It specifies CASRPGHHSTDTQYF.

The genes are TRBV7-9 and TRBJ1-4, with 9 positions matching TRBD1. The CDR3 runs 18 residues. The V and J ends lost 0 bases and 8 bases, in that order; junction bases with no gene match: 13. Germline lookup yields CDR1 SEHNR and CDR2 FQNEAQ (reference sequence). CDR3 region: CASSLAGTGSPLNEKLFF. The CDR3 DNA reads TGTGCCAGCAGCTTAGCGGGGACAGGGTCCCCCTTAAACGAAAAACTGTTTTTT.

J is TRBJ1-2 and V is TRBV7-8, with 12 nucleotides matching TRBD1. From germline, CDR1 is SGHVS and CDR2 FQNEAQ. CDR3 size: 16 residues. With 5 bases clipped from V and 8 bases from J, the junction kept 12 bases outside the gene matches. In DNA, the CDR3 is TGTGCCAGCAGCACATCCGGGACAGGGGGCGCGCGGGGCTACACCTTC. It codes for CASSTSGTGGARGYTF.

The sample holds a few counts of this clone. This chain links TRBV4-2 with TRBJ1-1; 7 positions agree with TRBD1. There are 14 residues in the CDR3. Germline lookup yields CDR1 LGHNA and CDR2 YNFKEQ. V shed 2 bases and J 7 bases; nucleotides not matched to a gene: 7. CDR3 coding DNA: TGTGCCAGCAGCCAATTAATGGGACAGAATGAAGCTTTCTTT. It translates to CASSQLMGQNEAFF.

This clone was found a few times. The rearrangement links TRBV7-8 to TRBJ1-1; 10 bases are shared with TRBD1. Germline trimming cut 5 bases from V and 5 bases from J; bases unmatched to any gene: 14. Looked up from germline, CDR1 is SGHVS and CDR2 is FQNEAQ. The CDR3 is 17 residues long. CDR3: CASSADGGGQGSTEAFF. The CDR3 region has the DNA TGTGCCAGCAGCGCCGACGGAGGGGGACAGGGGAGTACTGAAGCTTTCTTT. Full variable domain (rest looked up from reference TRBV7-8 and TRBJ1-1): GAGVSQSPRYKVAKRGQDVALRCDPISGHVSLFWYQQALGQGPEFLTYFQNEAQLDKSGLPSDRFFAERPEGSVSTLKIQRTQQEDSAVYLCASSADGGGQGSTEAFFGQGTRLTVV.